One sample yielded the 26 T cell receptor beta chains listed below, sequenced in a study of regulatory T cells in long-lasting Graves disease. Library construction for TCR beta used iRepertoire HTBI primers and Arm-PCR of CDR3 regions. MiXCR was run by TCRdb on the multiplex PCR reads, yielding one entry per CDR3 protein. The sample carries 350,000 to 450,000 distinct CDR3 sequences, approximately 15% recorded once. Described time point: newly diagnosed GD, antithyroid drugs for less than 3 months. Generation of the TCR library employed RNA extracted from PBMCs. The same sample was also studied in work on T cells in Graves' hyperthyroidism and ophthalmopathy.

The sequences come from peripheral blood mononuclear cells (PBMCs), collected at new diagnosis, from a patient treated with antithyroid drugs. Receptors originate from a man aged 40-49 years with Graves disease.

This clonotype was recorded many times. The genes are TRBV5-1 and TRBJ2-3; D remains ambiguous. Between the trimmed V and J ends, which lost 0 bases and 3 bases, there was a span of 11 bases. This CDR3 has 15 amino acids. The germline gives CDR1 SGHRS, CDR2 YFSETQ. CDR3 in DNA: TGCGCCAGCAGCTTGGGGCTGGTGGGAACAGATACGCAGTATTTT. It translates to CASSLGLVGTDTQYF.

This clonotype was counted many times. J is TRBJ2-4 and V is TRBV2; TRBD2 might be the D (6 bases). The better agreement between TRBJ2-7 and the DNA end casts doubt on the J call. This CDR3 spans 16 amino acids. CDR1 and CDR2 (germline): SNHLY, FYNNEI. CDR3 nucleotides: TGTGCCAGCAGGGACGGGGCGGGGAGAGACTCCTACGAGCAGTACTTC. Translating it yields CASRDGAGRDSYEQYF.

The chain joins TRBV20-1 to TRBJ1-5; possibly TRBD1 for D (6 bases). The CDR3 has 17 residues. Trimming took off 3 bases at V and 5 bases at J, with 23 bases between the two ends. Germline V gene lookup returns CDR1 DFQATT and CDR2 SNEGSKA (reference sequence). The CDR3 DNA sequence: TGCAGTGCTAGCCCTCTGGGGGCAGGGGCGCTACATCAGCCCCAGCATTTT. Protein: CSASPLGAGALHQPQHF.

This clonotype was detected a few times. The rearrangement joins TRBV6-2 or TRBV6-3 to TRBJ2-3, with D possibly TRBD1 on 5 matching bases. This CDR3 spans 15 amino acids. CDR1 is MNHEY and CDR2 is SVGEGT in the germline V gene. V shed 2 bases and J shed 3 bases, with 12 bases lying between them. The CDR3: CASSYGASPTDTQYF. For the CDR3, the DNA is TGTGCCAGCAGTTACGGGGCCTCCCCAACAGATACGCAGTATTTT.

This chain uses TRBV7-6 with TRBJ2-7, with D possibly called TRBD1 or TRBD2 (5 bases each). Between the trimmed V and J ends, which lost 2 bases and 7 bases, there was a span of 15 bases. Germline V gene lookup returns CDR1 SGHVS and CDR2 FNYEAQ. CDR3 size: 14 residues. The CDR3 coding sequence is TGTGCCAGCAGCTTACGGGACGGAATTTCAGAGCAGTACTTC. Protein: CASSLRDGISEQYF.

The chain uses TRBV18 and TRBJ2-2, with D unresolved. This CDR3 region has 14 residues. V lost 2 bases and J 4 bases, leaving 8 bases between the germline ends. Germline V CDR1 and CDR2: KGHSH, LQKENI. The CDR3 protein is CASSPSSPTGELFF. The CDR3 DNA is TGTGCCAGCTCACCAAGTTCGCCCACCGGGGAGCTGTTTTTT.

The sample holds a few counts of this clonotype. V usage is TRBV7-9 and J usage is TRBJ1-3; 9 bases are a match to TRBD1. Germline values: CDR1 SEHNR, CDR2 FQNEAQ (reference sequence). CDR3 length: 15 residues. The ends lost 4 bases at V and 3 bases at J; junction bases unmatched: 4. CDR3 coding DNA: TGTGCCAGCAGCTCCACAGGGGGCCTTGGAAACACCATATATTTT. It encodes CASSSTGGLGNTIYF.

The sample holds a few counts of this clonotype. V and J are TRBV6-1 and TRBJ2-2; 13 bases fit TRBD2. The CDR3 is 16 amino acids. V was clipped by 3 bases and J by 4 bases; unmatched bases: 2. CDR1 and CDR2 (germline): MNHNS, SASEGT. CDR3 bases: TGTGCCAGCAGTGATGGGACTAGCGGGGCCACCGGGGAGCTGTTTTTT. It encodes CASSDGTSGATGELFF.

This clonotype was counted ten times or more. This chain uses TRBV3-1 with TRBJ2-5; D unresolved. V lost 5 bases and J 4 bases, leaving 20 bases between the germline ends. The CDR3 extends over 16 amino acids. The germline V gene has CDR1 LGHDT and CDR2 YNNKEL (reference sequence). CDR3 DNA: TGTGCCAGCAGCGAGCTACTACTGAGGAAGGGAGAGACCCAGTACTTC. It specifies CASSELLLRKGETQYF.

The table lists this clonotype with many counts. The chain is built from TRBV3-1 and TRBJ2-3, with D possibly matching TRBD2 (5 bases). This CDR3 is built from 14 residues. Trimming took 2 bases from V and 5 from J, leaving 11 bases between them. Germline V gene sequence: CDR1 LGHDT, CDR2 YNNKEL (reference sequence). The CDR3 region is CASSQSPGEDTQYF. CDR3 DNA sequence: TGTGCCAGCAGCCAAAGCCCCGGGGAAGATACGCAGTATTTT.

The gene calls are TRBV2 and TRBJ2-2; no firm D call. The germline V gene has CDR1 SNHLY and CDR2 FYNNEI. This CDR3 is built from 13 residues. The ends were cut back, 8 bases at V and 3 bases at J, with 10 bases in the middle. The CDR3 here is CASGEGYTGELFF. The CDR3 region has the DNA TGTGCCAGCGGCGAAGGATACACCGGGGAGCTGTTTTTT.

Concerning this clonotype: The likely explanation is a read error, given a far larger clone one base away. The chain employs TRBV2 and TRBJ2-4; maybe TRBD2 (5 bases). CDR3 length: 12 amino acids. Germline CDR1 SNHLY, CDR2 FYNNEI. Trimming shortened V by 9 bases and J by 13 bases, and 19 bases separated the two germline ends. The CDR3 DNA reads TGTGCCAGAGGACTCATCTACAATGAGCAGTACTTC. Its translation is CARGLIYNEQYF. Based on the CDR3 plus reference TRBV2 and TRBJ2-4, the full variable domain is EPEVTQTPSHQVTQMGQEVILRCVPISNHLYFYWYRQILGQKVEFLVSFYNNEISEKSEIFDDQFSVERPDGSNFTLKIRSTKLEDSAMYFCARGLIYNEQYFGAGTRLSVL.

The chain has TRBV20-1 and TRBJ2-2; 13 bases are a match to TRBD2. Germline V CDR1 and CDR2: DFQATT, SNEGSKA (reference sequence). CDR3 length equals 14 residues. Trimming removed 6 bases from V and 6 bases from J; junction bases left unmatched: 4. CDR3 bases: TGCAGTGCCAGACTAGCGGGGGGTCCCGGGGAGCTGTTTTTT. Its protein product is CSARLAGGPGELFF.

This clonotype has a count of ten or more. The chain has TRBV12-5 and TRBJ2-5; D is unresolved. V gave up 1 base and J gave up 6 bases, with 0 bases separating them. Per the germline V gene, CDR1 is LGHNT and CDR2 is FRNRAP. The CDR3 totals 10 residues. CDR3 region: CASGLETQYF. The CDR3 DNA reads TGTGCTAGTGGTTTGGAGACCCAGTACTTC. Complete variable domain (other parts from reference TRBV12-5 and TRBJ2-5): DARVTQTPRHKVTEMGQEVTMRCQPILGHNTVFWYRQTMMQGLELLAYFRNRAPLDDSGMPKDRFSAEMPDATLATLKIQPSEPRDSAVYFCASGLETQYFGPGTRLLVL.

This clonotype appeared many times. The chain is built from TRBV6-2 or TRBV6-3 and TRBJ2-3; D not certain. V gave up 2 bases and J gave up 0 bases, with 6 bases separating them. The CDR3 is made up of 14 amino acids. CDR1 and CDR2 from the germline V gene are MNHEY and SVGEGT. The CDR3 DNA reads TGTGCCAGCAGTTACGCCGTCAGCACAGATACGCAGTATTTT. Its protein is CASSYAVSTDTQYF.

The table lists this clonotype with many counts. The chain has TRBV28 and TRBJ1-4; a possible D gene is TRBD1 (5 bases). There are 16 residues in the CDR3. CDR1 MDHEN and CDR2 SYDVKM come from the germline V gene. V was shortened by 2 bases and J by 8 bases, with 18 bases between the two germline ends. The CDR3 protein is CASSLEGAAFREKLFF. Here the CDR3 DNA reads TGTGCCAGCAGTTTAGAAGGGGCAGCCTTCCGCGAAAAACTGTTTTTT. The full variable domain, rest sourced from reference TRBV28 and TRBJ1-4, is DVKVTQSSRYLVKRTGEKVFLECVQDMDHENMFWYRQDPGLGLRLIYFSYDVKMKEKGDIPEGYSVSREKKERFSLILESASTNQTSMYLCASSLEGAAFREKLFFGSGTQLSVL.

The CDR3 region is CASSSGPNYSNQPQHF. As DNA, the CDR3 is TGTGCCAGCAGTTCCGGGCCGAACTATAGCAATCAGCCCCAGCATTTT. The chain employs TRBV6-5 and TRBJ1-5; D is unclear. V gave up 4 bases and J gave up 0 bases, with 13 bases separating them. The CDR3 loop spans 16 amino acids. Per germline, CDR1 MNHEY and CDR2 SVGAGI.

This clonotype was recorded many times. The V and J genes are TRBV6-4 and TRBJ2-7; perhaps TRBD1 as D (6 bases). Trimming took 5 bases from V and 5 from J, leaving 16 bases between them. CDR1 is MRHNA, CDR2 SNTAGT, per germline. The CDR3 runs to 14 residues. This CDR3 reads CASSPQGGFHEQYF. The CDR3 DNA reads as TGTGCCAGCAGTCCACAGGGTGGTTTCCACGAGCAGTACTTC.

This clonotype was observed many times. This rearrangement joins TRBV28 to TRBJ2-1; D might be TRBD1 (5 bases). V lost 10 bases, J lost 3 bases, and 25 bases lay in between. The CDR3 length is 17 residues. Germline loops: CDR1 MDHEN, CDR2 SYDVKM. CDR3 residues: CATKFNEMTANYNEQFF. CDR3 DNA: TGTGCCACCAAGTTTAACGAAATGACAGCGAACTACAATGAGCAGTTCTTC. Drawing the rest from reference TRBV28 and TRBJ2-1, the complete variable domain is DVKVTQSSRYLVKRTGEKVFLECVQDMDHENMFWYRQDPGLGLRLIYFSYDVKMKEKGDIPEGYSVSREKKERFSLILESASTNQTSMYLCATKFNEMTANYNEQFFGPGTRLTVL.

Remarks on this clonotype: Since a much larger clone is just one base distant, this may be a read error. The chain uses TRBV9 and TRBJ2-3; D possibly corresponds to TRBD2 (5 bases). The CDR3 totals 13 residues. The germline V gene encodes CDR1 SGDLS and CDR2 YYNGEE. CDR3 amino acids: CASSVTAVDTQCF. For the CDR3, the DNA is TGTGCCAGCAGCGTAACAGCGGTTGATACGCAGTGTTTT.

This clonotype was observed many times. The rearrangement uses TRBV6-1 and TRBJ1-2; perhaps TRBD1 as D (5 bases). This CDR3 is built from 12 residues. V dropped 6 bases and J dropped 5 bases, with 10 bases sitting between them. The germline V gene has CDR1 MNHNS and CDR2 SASEGT. The DNA for the CDR3 is TGTGCCAGCAGAAGGGGCTTTTATGGCTACACCTTC. This sequence encodes CASRRGFYGYTF.

The chain uses TRBV7-9 and TRBJ1-3; D is uncertain. Deletions cut 1 base from V and 1 base from J, with 5 bases between. The length of the CDR3 is 14 residues. Germline assignment: CDR1 SEHNR and CDR2 FQNEAQ (reference sequence). CDR3 region: CASSLEVSGNTIYF. The CDR3 nucleotides read TGTGCCAGCAGCTTAGAAGTTTCTGGAAACACCATATATTTT.

This clonotype appeared many times. The chain joins TRBV6-1 to TRBJ2-5, with D maybe TRBD2 (6 bases). Trimming shortened V by 6 bases and J by 4 bases, and 15 bases separated the two germline ends. The V gene's germline CDR1 is MNHNS and CDR2 SASEGT. This CDR3 spans 14 amino acids. The CDR3 DNA reads as TGTGCCAGCAGGGGCGGACTAACCACAGAGACCCAGTACTTC. Its translation is CASRGGLTTETQYF.

Concerning this clonotype: With only one base between it and a far larger clone, this is likely a read error. This chain links TRBV6-5 with TRBJ2-5; perhaps TRBD1 as D (6 bases). Germline CDR1 reads MNHEY; CDR2 reads SVGAGI. CDR3 size: 14 residues. The V and J ends lost 1 base and 5 bases respectively, with 11 bases between them. CDR3 residues: CASSYLQGLETQYF. CDR3 bases: TGTGCCAGCAGTTACTTACAGGGTTTGGAGACCCAGTACTTC.

Comment on this clonotype: A much larger clone sits a single nucleotide away, making a read error possible. The chain carries TRBV6-1 and TRBJ2-7; 11 bases line up with TRBD1. Germline V lookup: CDR1 MNHNS, CDR2 SASEGT. The CDR3 length is 15 residues. The V gene end was trimmed by 6 bases and the J gene end by 6 bases; junction bases not matched to a gene: 10. CDR3 sequence (DNA): TGTGCCAGCAGCCTAGGACAGGGGGCAAGACGCGAGCAGTACTTC. This sequence encodes CASSLGQGARREQYF.

This clonotype was observed many times. This rearrangement joins TRBV2 to TRBJ2-7; D not resolved. V lost 5 bases and J 6 bases, leaving 17 bases between the germline ends. This CDR3 comprises 14 residues. CDR1 is SNHLY, CDR2 FYNNEI, per germline. CDR3 residues: CASSPRLGSSEQYF. Here the CDR3 DNA reads TGTGCCAGCAGTCCCCGTCTTGGTTCGAGCGAGCAGTACTTC.